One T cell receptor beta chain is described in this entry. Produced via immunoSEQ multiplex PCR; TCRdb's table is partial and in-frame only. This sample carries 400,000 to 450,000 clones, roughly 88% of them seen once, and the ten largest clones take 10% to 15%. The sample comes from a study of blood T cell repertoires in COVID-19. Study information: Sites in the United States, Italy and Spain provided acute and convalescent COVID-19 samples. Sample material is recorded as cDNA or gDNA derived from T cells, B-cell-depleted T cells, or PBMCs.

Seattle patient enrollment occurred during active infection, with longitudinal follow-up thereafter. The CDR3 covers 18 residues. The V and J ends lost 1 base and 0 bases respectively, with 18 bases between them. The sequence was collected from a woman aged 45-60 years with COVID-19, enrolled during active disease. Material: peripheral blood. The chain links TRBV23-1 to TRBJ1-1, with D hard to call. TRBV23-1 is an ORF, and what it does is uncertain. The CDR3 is CASSQLGILMGVNTEAFF. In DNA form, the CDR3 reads TGCGCCAGCAGTCAATTGGGGATTTTGATGGGAGTGAACACTGAAGCTTTCTTT.